One sample yielded the 10 T cell receptor beta chains listed below, sequenced in a study of blood T cell repertoires in COVID-19. Sequencing used immunoSEQ multiplex PCR; TCRdb keeps in-frame clones, though not all of them. The table lists about 210,000 clones, about 91% of them singletons, with under 1.5% in the top ten. The sample was peripheral blood. The receptors stem from a man aged 25 to 45 with acute or convalescent COVID-19.

This clone was counted ten times or more. The V and J genes are TRBV27 and TRBJ1-6, with D hard to call. CDR3 length: 13 amino acids. V was shortened by 5 bases and J by 2 bases, with 4 bases between the two germline ends. Germline loops: CDR1 MNHEY, CDR2 SMNVEV (reference sequence). The CDR3 spells CASSITYNSPLHF. CDR3 nucleotide sequence: TGTGCCAGCAGTATCACCTATAATTCACCCCTCCACTTT.

V is TRBV30 and J is TRBJ1-5, with D perhaps matching TRBD1 (6 bases). Germline V gene data show CDR1 as GTSNPN and CDR2 as SVGIG (reference sequence). V lost 3 bases and J 7 bases, leaving 16 bases between the germline ends. The CDR3 has 14 residues. This CDR3 is CAWRGNRERQPQHF. The CDR3 DNA reads as TGTGCCTGGAGAGGGAACAGGGAGAGACAGCCCCAGCATTTT.

The V and J genes are TRBV9 and TRBJ1-6; D is unclear. This CDR3 is built from 14 residues. Germline V CDR1 and CDR2: SGDLS, YYNGEE. The V gene lost 1 base and the J gene lost 8 bases, with 10 bases spanning the gap. Written as DNA, the CDR3 is TGTGCCAGCAGCGTACAGAGCGTATATTCACCCCTCCACTTT. Amino acids: CASSVQSVYSPLHF.

The chain links TRBV9 to TRBJ2-2, with D maybe TRBD2 (6 bases). The V and J ends lost 5 bases and 2 bases respectively, with 16 bases between them. Germline CDR1 and CDR2: SGDLS and YYNGEE. The CDR3 totals 16 residues. The CDR3 sequence is CASSPHGGVNTGELFF. DNA of the CDR3: TGTGCCAGCAGTCCCCACGGGGGAGTCAACACCGGGGAGCTGTTTTTT.

The rearrangement uses TRBV19 and TRBJ1-1; tentatively, D is TRBD1 (6 bases). Germline loops: CDR1 LNHDA, CDR2 SQIVND (reference sequence). With 2 bases removed from V and 8 bases from J, the gap between germline ends came to 9 bases. The CDR3 sequence is 12 residues long. The chain's CDR3 is CASSIYRVEAFF. The CDR3 nucleotides are TGTGCCAGTAGTATATACAGGGTCGAAGCTTTCTTT.

This clone occurred once. V is TRBV7-3 and J is TRBJ2-6; D might be TRBD2 (5 bases). This CDR3 region has 15 residues. Looked up from germline, CDR1 is SGHTA and CDR2 is FQGTGA. Trimming removed 3 bases at V and 0 bases at J, with 6 bases between. CDR3 residues: CASSFRDSGANVLTF. The CDR3 DNA reads as TGTGCCAGCAGCTTCCGGGACTCTGGGGCCAACGTCCTGACTTTC.

CDR3 residues: CASSFDRGGTEAFF. The CDR3 DNA reads as TGTGCCAGCAGCTTCGACAGGGGCGGCACTGAAGCTTTCTTT. This sequence joins TRBV6-5 and TRBJ1-1, with 8 bases matching TRBD1. V trimming: 6 bases; J trimming: 4 bases; junction bases outside the gene matches: 7. Per the germline V gene, CDR1 is MNHEY and CDR2 is SVGAGI. This CDR3 contains 14 residues.

The rearrangement links TRBV27 to TRBJ1-5; D is uncertain. There are 13 residues in the CDR3. Germline loops: CDR1 MNHEY, CDR2 SMNVEV (reference sequence). Trimming pared 4 bases from V and 3 bases from J, leaving 7 bases between. The CDR3 spells CASSYHYNQPQHF. CDR3 nucleotides: TGTGCCAGCAGTTACCACTACAATCAGCCCCAGCATTTT.

The V and J genes are TRBV7-9 and TRBJ1-1; D is possibly TRBD1 (5 bases). CDR1 and CDR2 (germline): SEHNR, FQNEAQ (reference sequence). With 5 bases removed from V and 1 base from J, the gap between germline ends came to 14 bases. The CDR3 contains 15 residues. The CDR3 coding sequence is TGTGCCAGCAGCAATACGACACAGGCGAACACTGAAGCTTTCTTT. This codes for CASSNTTQANTEAFF.

The chain is built from TRBV5-4 and TRBJ2-3, with D perhaps TRBD1 (5 bases). V lost 4 bases to trimming and J lost 4 bases, with 13 bases between them. Per the germline V gene, CDR1 is SGHNT and CDR2 is YYREEE (reference sequence). This CDR3 has 14 residues. The CDR3 loop is CASSAGDRADTQYF. For the CDR3, the DNA is TGTGCCAGCAGCGCCGGAGACAGAGCAGATACGCAGTATTTT. Full variable domain (remainder filled in from reference TRBV5-4 and TRBJ2-3): ETGVTQSPTHLIKTRGQQVTLRCSSQSGHNTVSWYQQALGQGPQFIFQYYREEENGRGNFPPRFSGLQFPNYSSELNVNALELDDSALYLCASSAGDRADTQYFGPGTRLTVL.